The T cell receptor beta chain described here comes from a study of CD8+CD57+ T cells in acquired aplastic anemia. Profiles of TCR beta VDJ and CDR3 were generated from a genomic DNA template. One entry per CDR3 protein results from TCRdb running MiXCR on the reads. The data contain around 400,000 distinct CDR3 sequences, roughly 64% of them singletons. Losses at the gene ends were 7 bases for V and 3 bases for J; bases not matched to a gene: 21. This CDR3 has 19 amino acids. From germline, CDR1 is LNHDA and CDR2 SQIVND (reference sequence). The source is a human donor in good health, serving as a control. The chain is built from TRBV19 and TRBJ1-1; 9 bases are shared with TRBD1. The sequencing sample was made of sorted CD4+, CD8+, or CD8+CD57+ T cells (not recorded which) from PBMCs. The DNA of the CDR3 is TGTGCCAGTACCCCGGGACAGGGCCCCCTACTACTTCCTTACACTGAAGCTTTCTTT. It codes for CASTPGQGPLLLPYTEAFF.